Detailed here is one T cell receptor (beta chain). Sequencing targeted TCR beta in T cells from blood (CD8+ and CD4+). This sample stems from a study of CD8 T cells in Susac syndrome. Random-hexamer reverse transcription was applied to roughly 0.5 to 1 ug RNA. TCRdb ran MiXCR on the immunoSEQ multiplex PCR reads and lists one entry per CDR3 protein. Counted here are 200,000 to 250,000 distinct CDR3 sequences, approximately 94% occurring once; the ten biggest clones make up around 0.15%. After removal of 4 bases from V and 8 bases from J, the junction contained 7 bases not matched to a gene. The CDR3 has 13 amino acids. The germline V gene has CDR1 SQVTM and CDR2 ANQGSEA.

The sequencing sample was made of CD4+ T cells from PBMCs. This TCR came from a human donor with Susac syndrome. The chain is built from TRBV29-1 and TRBJ2-1, with 8 bases aligning to TRBD1. The CDR3 DNA is TGCAGCGTTGGAGGGGACAGGATCGATGAGCAGTTCTTC. Amino acids: CSVGGDRIDEQFF.